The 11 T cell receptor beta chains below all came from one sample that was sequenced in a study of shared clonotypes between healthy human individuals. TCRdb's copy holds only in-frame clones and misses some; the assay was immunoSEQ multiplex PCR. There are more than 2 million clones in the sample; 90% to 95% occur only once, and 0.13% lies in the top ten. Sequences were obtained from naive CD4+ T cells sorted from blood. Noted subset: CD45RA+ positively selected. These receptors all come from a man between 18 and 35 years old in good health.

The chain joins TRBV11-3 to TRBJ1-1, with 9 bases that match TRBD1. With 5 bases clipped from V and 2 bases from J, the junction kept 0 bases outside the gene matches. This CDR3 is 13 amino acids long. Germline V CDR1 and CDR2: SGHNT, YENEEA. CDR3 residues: CASSTGGNTEAFF. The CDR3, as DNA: TGTGCCAGCAGCACAGGGGGCAACACTGAAGCTTTCTTT.

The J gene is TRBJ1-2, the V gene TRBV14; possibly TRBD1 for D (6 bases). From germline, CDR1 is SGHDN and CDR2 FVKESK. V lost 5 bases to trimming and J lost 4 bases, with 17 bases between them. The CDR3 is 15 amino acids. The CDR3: CASSKGGSQGYGYTF. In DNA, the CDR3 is TGTGCCAGCAGCAAAGGGGGATCCCAGGGCTATGGCTACACCTTC. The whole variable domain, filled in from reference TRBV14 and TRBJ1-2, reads EAGVTQFPSHSVIEKGQTVTLRCDPISGHDNLYWYRRVMGKEIKFLLHFVKESKQDESGMPNNRFLAERTGGTYSTLKVQPAELEDSGVYFCASSKGGSQGYGYTFGSGTRLTVV.

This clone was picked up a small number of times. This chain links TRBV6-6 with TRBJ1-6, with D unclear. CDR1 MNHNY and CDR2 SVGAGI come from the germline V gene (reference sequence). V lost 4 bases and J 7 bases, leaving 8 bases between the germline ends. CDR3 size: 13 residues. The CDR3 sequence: CASSSPNNSPLHF. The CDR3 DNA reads TGTGCCAGCAGTTCCCCTAACAATTCACCCCTCCACTTT.

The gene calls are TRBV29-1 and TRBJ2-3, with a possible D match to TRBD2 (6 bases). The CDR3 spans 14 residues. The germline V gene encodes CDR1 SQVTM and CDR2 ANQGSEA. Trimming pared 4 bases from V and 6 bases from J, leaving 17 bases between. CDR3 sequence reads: CSVAGDGRGDTQYF. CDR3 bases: TGCAGCGTTGCGGGGGACGGGCGAGGGGATACGCAGTATTTT.

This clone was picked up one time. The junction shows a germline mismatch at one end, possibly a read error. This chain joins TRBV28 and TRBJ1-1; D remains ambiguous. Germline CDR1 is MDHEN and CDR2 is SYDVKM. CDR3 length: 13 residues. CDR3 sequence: CANSSEAPTEAFF. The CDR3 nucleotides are TGTGCCAACAGTTCGGAAGCCCCCACTGAAGCTTTCTTT.

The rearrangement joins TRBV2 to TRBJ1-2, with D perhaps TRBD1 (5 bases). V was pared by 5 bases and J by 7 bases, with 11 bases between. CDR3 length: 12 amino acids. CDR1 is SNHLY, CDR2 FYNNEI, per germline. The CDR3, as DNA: TGTGCCAGCAGTCCAGAGAGGGGTGGCTACACCTTC. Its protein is CASSPERGGYTF.

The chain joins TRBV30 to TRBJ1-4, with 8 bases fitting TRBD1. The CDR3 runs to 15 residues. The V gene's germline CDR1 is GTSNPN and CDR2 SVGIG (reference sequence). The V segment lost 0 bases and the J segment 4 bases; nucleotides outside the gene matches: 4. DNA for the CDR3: TGTGCCTGGAGTGTACGGGACAGGAGTAATGAAAAACTGTTTTTT. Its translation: CAWSVRDRSNEKLFF.

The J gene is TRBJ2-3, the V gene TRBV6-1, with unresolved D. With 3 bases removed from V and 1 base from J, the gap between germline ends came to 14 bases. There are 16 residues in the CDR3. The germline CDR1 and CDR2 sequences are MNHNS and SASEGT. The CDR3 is CASSEALGMGTDTQYF. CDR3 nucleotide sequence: TGTGCCAGCAGTGAGGCCCTAGGGATGGGCACAGATACGCAGTATTTT.

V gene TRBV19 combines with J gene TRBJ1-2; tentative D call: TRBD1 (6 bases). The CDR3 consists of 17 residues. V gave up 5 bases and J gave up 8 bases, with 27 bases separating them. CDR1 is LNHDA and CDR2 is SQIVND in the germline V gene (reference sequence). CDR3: CASSPRGPGTIREGYTF. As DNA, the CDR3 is TGTGCCAGTAGTCCAAGGGGACCCGGGACAATCAGGGAGGGCTACACCTTC. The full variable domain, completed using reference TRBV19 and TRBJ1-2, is DGGITQSPKYLFRKEGQNVTLSCEQNLNHDAMYWYRQDPGQGLRLIYYSQIVNDFQKGDIAEGYSVSREKKESFPLTVTSAQKNPTAFYLCASSPRGPGTIREGYTFGSGTRLTVV.

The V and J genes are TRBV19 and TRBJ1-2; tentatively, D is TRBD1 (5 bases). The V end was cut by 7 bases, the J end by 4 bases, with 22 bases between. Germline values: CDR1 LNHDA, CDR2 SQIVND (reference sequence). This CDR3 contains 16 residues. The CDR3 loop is CASTSPTAEGLYGYTF. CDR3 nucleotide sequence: TGTGCCAGTACCTCCCCGACGGCGGAGGGGCTCTATGGCTACACCTTC. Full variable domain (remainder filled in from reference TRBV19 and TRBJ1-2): DGGITQSPKYLFRKEGQNVTLSCEQNLNHDAMYWYRQDPGQGLRLIYYSQIVNDFQKGDIAEGYSVSREKKESFPLTVTSAQKNPTAFYLCASTSPTAEGLYGYTFGSGTRLTVV.

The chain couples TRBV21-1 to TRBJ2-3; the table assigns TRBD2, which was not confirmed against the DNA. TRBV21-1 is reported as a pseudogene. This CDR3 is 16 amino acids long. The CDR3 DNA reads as TGTGCCAGCAGCAAGAGGACTTTACCCAGCACAGATACGCAGTATTTT. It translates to CASSKRTLPSTDTQYF.